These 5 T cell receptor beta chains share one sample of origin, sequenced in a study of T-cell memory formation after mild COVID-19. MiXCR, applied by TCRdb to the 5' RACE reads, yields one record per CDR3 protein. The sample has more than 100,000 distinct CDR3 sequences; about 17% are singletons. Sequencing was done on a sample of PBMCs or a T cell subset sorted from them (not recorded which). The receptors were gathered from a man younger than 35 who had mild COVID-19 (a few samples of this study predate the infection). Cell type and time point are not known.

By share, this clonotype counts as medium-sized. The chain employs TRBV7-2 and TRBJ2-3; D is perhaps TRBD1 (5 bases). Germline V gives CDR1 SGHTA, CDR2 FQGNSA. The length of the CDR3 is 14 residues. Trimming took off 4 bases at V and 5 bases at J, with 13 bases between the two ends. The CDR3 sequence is CASSSTRVGDTQYF. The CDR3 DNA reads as TGTGCCAGCAGCTCGACCAGGGTCGGAGATACGCAGTATTTT.

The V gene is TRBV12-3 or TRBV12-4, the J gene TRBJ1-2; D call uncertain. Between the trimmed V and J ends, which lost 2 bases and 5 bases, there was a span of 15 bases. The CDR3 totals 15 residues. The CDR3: CASSLHTPVQYGYTF. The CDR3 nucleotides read TGTGCCAGCAGTTTACATACACCGGTCCAATATGGCTACACCTTC.

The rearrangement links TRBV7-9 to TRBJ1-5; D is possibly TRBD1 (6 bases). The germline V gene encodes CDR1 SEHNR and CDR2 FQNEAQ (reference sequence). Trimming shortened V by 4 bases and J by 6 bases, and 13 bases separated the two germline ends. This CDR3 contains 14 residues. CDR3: CASSSVQGIQPQHF. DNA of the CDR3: TGTGCCAGCAGCTCCGTGCAGGGGATTCAGCCCCAGCATTTT.

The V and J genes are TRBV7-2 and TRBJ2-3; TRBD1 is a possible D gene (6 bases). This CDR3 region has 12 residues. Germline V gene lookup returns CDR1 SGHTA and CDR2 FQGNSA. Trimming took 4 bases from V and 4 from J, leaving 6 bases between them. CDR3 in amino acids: CASSYRADTQYF. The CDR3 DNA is TGTGCCAGCAGCTACAGGGCAGATACGCAGTATTTT.

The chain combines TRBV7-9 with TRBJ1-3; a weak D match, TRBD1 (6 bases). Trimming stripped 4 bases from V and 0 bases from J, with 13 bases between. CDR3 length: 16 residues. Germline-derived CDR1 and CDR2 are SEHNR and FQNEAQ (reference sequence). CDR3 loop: CASSSVQGYSGNTIYF. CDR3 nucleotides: TGTGCCAGCAGCTCAGTACAGGGCTACTCTGGAAACACCATATATTTT.